The 2 T cell receptor beta chains presented below share a single source sample, sequenced in a study of human T cells and chemical hapten exposure. MiXCR, run by TCRdb on the RACE reads, gives a single entry per CDR3 protein. In the table there are approximately 52,000 distinct CDR3 sequences, roughly 9.6% of which are singletons. The time point here: patch test 1, 2 weeks after DPC sensitization. As for treatment: therapeutic diphenylcyclopropenone sensitization with weekly scalp DPC. Total RNA was extracted from unfractionated whole blood. Sequenced here: whole blood, sampled in connection with sensitization to the hapten diphenylcyclopropenone (DPC). These receptors were obtained from a woman between 40 and 50 years old with alopecia areata. Some clones in this sample may be carry-over from other donors' samples.

This clonotype was counted between two and nine times. The CDR3 reads CASNTDSQETQYF. The CDR3 DNA reads as TGTGCCAGTAACACCGACAGCCAAGAGACCCAGTACTTC. This chain links TRBV19 with TRBJ2-5; tentative D call: TRBD1 (5 bases). CDR3 size: 13 residues. V gave up 7 bases and J gave up 1 base, with 10 bases separating them. Germline V gene lookup returns CDR1 LNHDA and CDR2 SQIVND (reference sequence).

This clonotype was counted at least ten times. The J gene is TRBJ2-1, the V gene TRBV9; TRBD2 might be the D (6 bases). The CDR3 is made up of 15 amino acids. CDR1 SGDLS and CDR2 YYNGEE come from the germline V gene. The V gene lost 3 bases and the J gene lost 3 bases, with 13 bases spanning the gap. The CDR3 sequence: CASSAGASVYNEQFF. CDR3 sequence (DNA): TGTGCCAGCAGCGCCGGGGCTAGCGTCTACAATGAGCAGTTCTTC.